A selection of T cell receptor beta chains follows, all from one sample in a study of CD8 T cells in Susac syndrome. TCRdb re-called the immunoSEQ multiplex PCR reads through MiXCR, storing one row per CDR3 protein. The sample contains some 300,000 distinct CDR3 sequences, over 75% of which appear only once. The source material was CD8+ T cells from PBMCs. Receptors originate from a human donor with multiple sclerosis. CDR3s include the opening cysteine and the closing phenylalanine or tryptophan. D genes are given only for firm matches. For some rows the clone size is stated as once, few or many, or as a class when expanded; others skip it.

.	.	TRBV6-5	14	TRBJ2-7	TGTGCCAGCAGTTACGACGGTACTACCTACGAGCAGTACTTC	CASSYDGTTYEQYF
.	.	TRBV7-9	12	TRBJ2-5	TGTGCCAGCAGCATACTTCGGGAGACCCAGTACTTC	CASSILRETQYF
.	TRBD2	TRBV13	15	TRBJ2-7	TGTGCCAGCAGCTACACTAGCGGTAACGCCTACGAGCAGTACTTC	CASSYTSGNAYEQYF
.	.	TRBV19	10	TRBJ2-7	TGTGCGACCGAGAGGGGCGAGCAGTACTTC	CATERGEQYF
.	TRBD2	TRBV7-3	16	TRBJ2-3	TGTGCCAGCAGCTTTGGGACTAGCCCTAGCACAGATACGCAGTATTTT	CASSFGTSPSTDTQYF
.	TRBD2	TRBV15	14	TRBJ2-1	TGTGCCACCTCGGAGGGACTAGCCTACAATGAGCAGTTCTTC	CATSEGLAYNEQFF
.	.	TRBV6-5	13	TRBJ1-2	TGTGCCAGCAGAGAAACAGCTCGTGCCGGCTACACCTTC	CASRETARAGYTF
.	TRBD2	TRBV2	15	TRBJ2-3	TGTGCCAGCGGGACTAGCGGGAGGGCCGCAGATACGCAGTATTTT	CASGTSGRAADTQYF
once	.	TRBV5-8	13	TRBJ2-1	TGTGCCAGCAGCTTGTTTAGGCCGGATGAGCAGTTCTTC	CASSLFRPDEQFF
.	TRBD2	TRBV28	15	TRBJ2-7	TGTGCCAGCCTTCTTGGCGGGAGTGAAACCTACGAGCAGTACTTC	CASLLGGSETYEQYF
.	TRBD2	TRBV12-3/TRBV12-4	15	TRBJ2-1	TGTGCCAGCAGGGGGGGACTAGCTGACTACAATGAGCAGTTCTTC	CASRGGLADYNEQFF
.	.	TRBV19	14	TRBJ2-2	TGTGCCAGTAGTATAGGCGCACTCACCGGGGAGCTGTTTTTT	CASSIGALTGELFF
once	.	TRBV6-5	15	TRBJ2-2	TGTGCCAGCAGTTACTGGCGCTCGCGGGCCGGGGAGCTGTTTTTT	CASSYWRSRAGELFF
few	.	TRBV4-1	15	TRBJ2-7	TGCGCCAGCAGCCAAACTCCGGCAAGCTCCTACGAGCAGTACTTC	CASSQTPASSYEQYF
.	TRBD1	TRBV27	16	TRBJ1-5	TGTGCCAGCAGATCCGGGACAGGGACTATAGATCAGCCCCAGCATTTT	CASRSGTGTIDQPQHF
.	TRBD2	TRBV11-2	17	TRBJ2-6	TGTGCCAGCAGCCTACTAGCGGGAGTAGCTGGGGCCAACGTCCTGACTTTC	CASSLLAGVAGANVLTF
few	.	TRBV6-1	14	TRBJ1-1	TGTGCCAGCGGCGGGCGAGATCTGAACACTGAAGCTTTCTTT	CASGGRDLNTEAFF
.	.	TRBV14	16	TRBJ1-3	TGTGCCAGCAGCCCTTACCGGATTCTCTCTGGAAACACCATATATTTT	CASSPYRILSGNTIYF
.	.	TRBV7-9	14	TRBJ1-5	TGTGCCAGCAGCCCCGCGGGGGGCAATCAGCCCCAGCATTTT	CASSPAGGNQPQHF
.	.	TRBV2	15	TRBJ1-2	TGTGCCAGCAGCGGGACCGCAGTACCTAACTATGGCTACACCTTC	CASSGTAVPNYGYTF
.	TRBD1	TRBV28	14	TRBJ1-5	TGTGCCACCTTATCGACAGGGACGAATCAGCCCCAGCATTTT	CATLSTGTNQPQHF
.	.	TRBV28	13	TRBJ2-7	TGTGCCAGCAGTTTAGGACGCTGGGTCGAGCAGTACTTC	CASSLGRWVEQYF
.	.	TRBV28	15	TRBJ2-7	TGTGCCAGCAGTTTCGGGGCGGCCACGACCTACGAGCAGTACTTC	CASSFGAATTYEQYF